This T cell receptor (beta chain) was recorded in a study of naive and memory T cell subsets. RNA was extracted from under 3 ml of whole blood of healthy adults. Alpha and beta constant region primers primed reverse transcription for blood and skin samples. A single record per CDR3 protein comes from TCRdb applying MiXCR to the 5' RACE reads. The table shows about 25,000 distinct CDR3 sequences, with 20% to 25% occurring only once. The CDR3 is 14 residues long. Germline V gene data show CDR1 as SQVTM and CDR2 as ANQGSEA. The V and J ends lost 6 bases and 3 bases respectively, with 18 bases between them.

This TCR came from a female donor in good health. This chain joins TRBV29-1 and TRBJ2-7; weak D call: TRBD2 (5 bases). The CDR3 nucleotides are TGCAGCGTATCGACTCGGCTCGCGGGCTACGAGCAGTACTTC. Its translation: CSVSTRLAGYEQYF.